The 14 T cell receptor beta chains below were found in one sample sequenced in a study of somatic mutations in cytotoxic T cells in rheumatoid arthritis. Assay used: immunoSEQ multiplex PCR; TCRdb lists only in-frame clones, some missing. This sample has more than 6,000 clones, with approximately 70% found just once. Sequencing was carried out using CD8+ T cells sorted from blood. These TCRs come from a man in his forties in good health.

Only a few counts were recorded for this clone. J is TRBJ1-3 and V is TRBV7-6; 10 bases align to TRBD1. The J segment lost 1 base and the V segment lost 5 bases, leaving 5 bases of the junction unmatched. This CDR3 is 16 amino acids long. The V gene's germline CDR1 is SGHVS and CDR2 FNYEAQ. Here the CDR3 reads CASSLRDRGSGNTIYF. The CDR3 region has the DNA TGTGCCAGCAGCCTCCGGGACAGGGGATCTGGAAACACCATATATTTT.

This chain joins TRBV4-2 and TRBJ1-3; D perhaps matches TRBD1 (5 bases). V was shortened by 4 bases and J by 0 bases, with 10 bases between the two germline ends. Per germline, CDR1 LGHNA and CDR2 YNFKEQ. CDR3 length: 15 amino acids. For the CDR3, the DNA is TGTGCCAGCAGCCCTGACAGCAGCTCTGGAAACACCATATATTTT. Translation: CASSPDSSSGNTIYF.

This clone was seen a few times. This rearrangement joins TRBV7-6 to TRBJ1-2; TRBD1 matches 8 bases. Looked up from germline, CDR1 is SGHVS and CDR2 is FNYEAQ. V lost 5 bases and J lost 7; bases outside the gene matches: 9. This CDR3 comprises 14 residues. The CDR3 DNA reads as TGTGCCAGCAGCCCTTTACCAGGGGGCTGTGGCTACACCTTC. Translation: CASSPLPGGCGYTF. The whole variable domain, filled in from reference TRBV7-6 and TRBJ1-2, reads GAGVSQSPRYKVTKRGQDVALRCDPISGHVSLYWYRQALGQGPEFLTYFNYEAQQDKSGLPNDRFSAERPEGSISTLTIQRTEQRDSAMYRCASSPLPGGCGYTFGSGTRLTVV.

The V call is TRBV6-1, the J call TRBJ1-3; D is unresolved. There are 14 residues in the CDR3. Germline V gene lookup returns CDR1 MNHNS and CDR2 SASEGT. The V gene lost 3 bases and the J gene lost 0 bases, with 6 bases spanning the gap. The CDR3, as DNA: TGTGCCAGCAGTGACGGACCCTCTGGAAACACCATATATTTT. It encodes CASSDGPSGNTIYF.

The chain recombines TRBV30 with TRBJ1-5; D remains unclear. Trimming stripped 2 bases from V and 6 bases from J, with 11 bases between. This CDR3 spans 13 amino acids. Germline V CDR1 and CDR2: GTSNPN, SVGIG (reference sequence). CDR3 coding DNA: TGTGCCTGGAGTATTTCGAAGGGTCAGCCCCAGCATTTT. Residues: CAWSISKGQPQHF.

This chain connects TRBV6-5 to TRBJ2-7, with D maybe TRBD1 (6 bases). The CDR3 runs to 14 residues. Germline CDR1 MNHEY, CDR2 SVGAGI. V lost 7 bases and J lost 3, with 16 bases in between. The CDR3 DNA follows: TGTGCCAGCACGTCCAGGACAGTTTTCTACGAGCAGTACTTC. Translated: CASTSRTVFYEQYF.

The chain couples TRBV7-3 to TRBJ2-1; D gene uncertain. This CDR3 has 12 amino acids. The germline CDR1 and CDR2 sequences are SGHTA and FQGTGA. Trimming removed 3 bases at V and 5 bases at J, with 5 bases between. In nucleotides, the CDR3 is TGTGCCAGCAGCTTGGGAAACAATGAGCAGTTCTTC. Residues: CASSLGNNEQFF.

The gene calls are TRBV5-6 and TRBJ2-2; 8 bases fit TRBD2. The CDR3 loop spans 16 amino acids. Germline-derived CDR1 and CDR2 are SGHDT and YYEEEE. The J segment lost 5 bases and the V segment lost 3 bases, leaving 9 bases of the junction unmatched. DNA for the CDR3: TGTGCCAGCAGCTACAGGAGCGGGAGTCGTACCGGGGAGCTGTTTTTT. It translates to CASSYRSGSRTGELFF.

The rearrangement joins TRBV9 to TRBJ1-1, with unresolved D. The CDR3 loop spans 14 amino acids. The ends were cut back, 4 bases at V and 1 base at J, with 11 bases in the middle. Germline lookup yields CDR1 SGDLS and CDR2 YYNGEE. CDR3 DNA: TGTGCCAGCAGCTCGCGGACGGAGAACACTGAAGCTTTCTTT. Translation gives CASSSRTENTEAFF.

A word on this clone: Other nucleotide sequences in the sample specify the same CDR3. The gene calls are TRBV5-6 and TRBJ2-2; D is unresolved. CDR1 and CDR2 (germline): SGHDT, YYEEEE. Trimming removed 4 bases from V and 2 bases from J, with 9 bases in between. The CDR3 is 14 amino acids. The CDR3 nucleotides are TGTGCCAGCAGCCCGACAAGAAACACCGGGGAGCTGTTTTTT. This encodes CASSPTRNTGELFF.

This clone has just a few counts. The chain carries TRBV27 and TRBJ2-1; no definite D call. Per the germline V gene, CDR1 is MNHEY and CDR2 is SMNVEV (reference sequence). The CDR3 has 15 residues. Trimming removed 3 bases at V and 5 bases at J, with 14 bases between. DNA for the CDR3: TGTGCCAGCAGTTTGACGTGGCAGGCCCACAATGAGCAGTTCTTC. It codes for CASSLTWQAHNEQFF.

This clone has more than one count but fewer than ten. The chain couples TRBV4-3 to TRBJ1-5; the match to TRBD1 covers 7 bases. The CDR3 runs 16 residues. With 0 bases clipped from V and 3 bases from J, the junction kept 5 bases outside the gene matches. In germline, CDR1 is LGHNA, CDR2 YSLEER. CDR3 sequence (DNA): TGCGCCAGCAGCCAAGATTCGACAGGGAACAATCAGCCCCAGCATTTT. It translates to CASSQDSTGNNQPQHF.

This clone was seen a handful of times. J is TRBJ1-2 and V is TRBV16; weak D call: TRBD1 (5 bases). This CDR3 comprises 14 residues. V lost 0 bases to trimming and J lost 6 bases, with 11 bases between them. Germline V gene data show CDR1 as KGHSY and CDR2 as FQNENV. The CDR3, as DNA: TGTGCCAGCAGCCAATCGGGGGACGTACATGGCTACACCTTC. This gives the protein CASSQSGDVHGYTF.

This clone was picked up a small number of times. The rearrangement links TRBV30 to TRBJ2-4; perhaps TRBD2 as D (6 bases). The germline V and J ends were trimmed by 3 bases and 8 bases, with 17 bases remaining between them. The CDR3 totals 14 residues. The V gene's germline CDR1 is GTSNPN and CDR2 SVGIG (reference sequence). The CDR3: CAWRAGGRRDIQYF. In nucleotides, the CDR3 is TGTGCCTGGAGGGCCGGTGGCCGGAGGGACATTCAGTACTTC.